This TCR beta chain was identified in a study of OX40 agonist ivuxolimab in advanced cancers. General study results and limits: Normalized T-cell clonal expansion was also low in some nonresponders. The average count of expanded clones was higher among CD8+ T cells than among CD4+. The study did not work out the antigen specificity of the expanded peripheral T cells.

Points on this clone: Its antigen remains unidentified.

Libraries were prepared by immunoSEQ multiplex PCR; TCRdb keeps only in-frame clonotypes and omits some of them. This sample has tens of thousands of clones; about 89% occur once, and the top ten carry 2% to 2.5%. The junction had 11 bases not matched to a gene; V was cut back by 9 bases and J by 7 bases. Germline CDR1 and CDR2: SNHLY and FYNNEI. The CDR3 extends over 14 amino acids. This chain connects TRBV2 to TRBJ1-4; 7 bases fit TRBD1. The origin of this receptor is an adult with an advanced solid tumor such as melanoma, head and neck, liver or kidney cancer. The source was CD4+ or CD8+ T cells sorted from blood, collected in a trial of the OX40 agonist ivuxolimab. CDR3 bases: TGTGCCAGTATCCGGGGCAGGGGGGTTGAAAAACTGTTTTTT. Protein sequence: CASIRGRGVEKLFF. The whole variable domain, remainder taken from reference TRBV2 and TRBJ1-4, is EPEVTQTPSHQVTQMGQEVILRCVPISNHLYFYWYRQILGQKVEFLVSFYNNEISEKSEIFDDQFSVERPDGSNFTLKIRSTKLEDSAMYFCASIRGRGVEKLFFGSGTQLSVL.